This T cell receptor (beta chain) was observed in a study of regulatory T cells in long-lasting Graves disease. Arm-PCR with iRepertoire HTBI primers amplified the CDR3 regions for these TCR beta libraries. One entry per CDR3 protein, called by TCRdb with MiXCR from the multiplex PCR reads. Among some 370,000 distinct CDR3 sequences listed, 20% were seen once. Sample time point: persistent/refractory GD, antithyroid drugs over 5 years with positive TRAb. The TCR library was made from RNA that had been extracted from PBMCs in TRIzol. Diagnosis followed American Thyroid Association guidelines for Graves' disease. Deletions cut 7 bases from V and 10 bases from J, with 14 bases between. Germline assignment: CDR1 ENHRY and CDR2 SYGVKD. This CDR3 spans 12 amino acids.

The origin of this receptor is a female donor with Graves disease. The chain is built from TRBV10-3 and TRBJ2-1; D is perhaps TRBD1 (6 bases). This sample comprised peripheral blood mononuclear cells (PBMCs), obtained when the disease was refractory, from a patient treated with antithyroid drugs. CDR3 in amino acids: CAINLGDREQFF. In nucleotides, the CDR3 is TGTGCCATCAATCTAGGCGACAGGGAGCAGTTCTTC.